Following are 18 T cell receptor beta chains from one sample sequenced in a study of CD8 T cells in Susac syndrome (dated by TCRdb to about 2019). Library creation used the immunoSEQ multiplex PCR assay. RNA was extracted using the RNeasy kit, and roughly 0.5 to 1 ug of the RNA was reverse transcribed with random hexamers. TCRdb took the public reads, trimmed them with fastp at Q25, ran MiXCR for clone calling and kept in-frame beta chains. A single entry per CDR3 protein holds the most common genes and DNA from its merged rows. The sample yields 250,000 or so distinct CDR3 sequences; just under 95% were counted once. The biggest ten clones account for less than 0.075% of the sample. The source material was CD4+ T cells from PBMCs. The origin of the receptors is a human donor with multiple sclerosis.

The rearrangement joins TRBV2 to TRBJ1-2; 8 bases match TRBD1. The germline V gene has CDR1 SNHLY and CDR2 FYNNEI. The J segment lost 8 bases and the V segment lost 9 bases, leaving 5 bases of the junction unmatched. The CDR3 extends over 11 amino acids. CDR3 loop: CARGQGEGYTF. The DNA of the CDR3 is TGTGCCAGAGGACAGGGTGAGGGCTACACCTTC.

The CDR3 is CATLRGGTEAFF. The CDR3 nucleotides read TGTGCCACCCTCCGAGGGGGCACTGAAGCTTTCTTT. The chain employs TRBV12-3 or TRBV12-4 and TRBJ1-1; D perhaps matches TRBD1 (6 bases). V gave up 10 bases and J gave up 4 bases, with 13 bases separating them. There are 12 residues in the CDR3.

The V call is TRBV7-7, the J call TRBJ2-2; D not certain. Germline V gives CDR1 SSHAT, CDR2 FNYEAQ (reference sequence). This CDR3 is built from 14 residues. V was trimmed by 3 bases and J by 5 bases, leaving 10 bases between them. The CDR3 nucleotides are TGTGCCAGCAGCTTTGGCCCGGCGACCGGGGAGCTGTTTTTT. Its translation is CASSFGPATGELFF.

The chain has TRBV20-1 and TRBJ1-1; no reliable D call. V shed 6 bases and J shed 10 bases, with 18 bases lying between them. This CDR3 is 12 amino acids long. Germline CDR1 DFQATT, CDR2 SNEGSKA (reference sequence). In DNA, the CDR3 is TGCAGTGCCCAACGGTCTCCGGGGTCAGCTTTCTTT. Residues: CSAQRSPGSAFF.

The V call is TRBV2, the J call TRBJ1-4; D unclear. CDR3 length: 14 amino acids. The ends were cut back, 5 bases at V and 4 bases at J, with 11 bases in the middle. Germline CDR1 and CDR2: SNHLY and FYNNEI. CDR3 loop: CASSRTVNNEKLFF. In DNA, the CDR3 is TGTGCCAGCAGTCGAACGGTCAATAATGAAAAACTGTTTTTT.

The chain uses TRBV30 and TRBJ1-5, with 12 bases matching TRBD1. The CDR3 sequence is 15 residues long. Trimming took 4 bases from V and 6 from J; bases not matched to a gene: 7. Germline-derived CDR1 and CDR2 are GTSNPN and SVGIG (reference sequence). CDR3: CAWTSGTGGGQPQHF. CDR3 sequence (DNA): TGTGCCTGGACGTCCGGGACAGGGGGCGGTCAGCCCCAGCATTTT. Filled out from reference TRBV30 and TRBJ1-5, the complete variable domain reads SQTIHQWPATLVQPVGSPLSLECTVEGTSNPNLYWYRQAAGRGLQLLFYSVGIGQISSEVPQNLSASRPQDRQFILSSKKLLLSDSGFYLCAWTSGTGGGQPQHFGDGTRLSIL.

This clonotype is a singleton in its sample. The chain carries TRBV29-1 and TRBJ1-1; D is undetermined. This CDR3 spans 13 amino acids. Per germline, CDR1 SQVTM and CDR2 ANQGSEA. V was shortened by 3 bases and J by 0 bases, with 8 bases between the two germline ends. This CDR3 is CSVEKELNTEAFF. The CDR3 nucleotides are TGCAGCGTTGAGAAGGAGCTGAACACTGAAGCTTTCTTT.

V is TRBV20-1 and J is TRBJ1-6; D might be TRBD1 (5 bases). This CDR3 region has 15 residues. With 0 bases removed from V and 6 bases from J, the gap between germline ends came to 12 bases. Germline V gene lookup returns CDR1 DFQATT and CDR2 SNEGSKA (reference sequence). The CDR3 DNA sequence: TGCAGTGCTAGAGAAGGTGGGGCGAGTAATTCACCCCTCCACTTT. It specifies CSAREGGASNSPLHF.

This clonotype was detected a few times. The rearrangement uses TRBV4-2 and TRBJ1-5; D uncertain. The CDR3 covers 12 residues. Deletions cut 5 bases from V and 3 bases from J, with 5 bases between. Germline-derived CDR1 and CDR2 are LGHNA and YNFKEQ. The chain's CDR3 is CASSYDNQPQHF. CDR3 nucleotides: TGTGCCAGCAGCTACGACAATCAGCCCCAGCATTTT.

The CDR3 protein is CSARSVAGVNEQFF. DNA for the CDR3: TGCAGTGCTAGATCGGTAGCGGGAGTCAATGAGCAGTTCTTC. This chain connects TRBV20-1 to TRBJ2-1; the match to TRBD2 covers 9 bases. The CDR3 extends over 14 amino acids. The J segment lost 6 bases and the V segment lost 2 bases, leaving 5 bases of the junction unmatched. Germline values: CDR1 DFQATT, CDR2 SNEGSKA (reference sequence).

This clonotype was seen only once. The V call is TRBV12-3 or TRBV12-4, the J call TRBJ1-1; weak D call: TRBD1 (6 bases). V lost 6 bases and J 9 bases, leaving 26 bases between the germline ends. The CDR3 extends over 16 amino acids. CDR3 loop: CASSPPFGQTSLKAFF. In nucleotides, the CDR3 is TGTGCCAGCAGCCCCCCCTTCGGACAGACAAGCTTAAAAGCTTTCTTT.

This chain uses TRBV7-9 with TRBJ2-1; TRBD1 aligns across 9 bases. Germline lookup yields CDR1 SEHNR and CDR2 FQNEAQ (reference sequence). Trimming removed 3 bases from V and 1 base from J; junction bases left unmatched: 13. This CDR3 region has 19 residues. Here the CDR3 reads CASSFWSYRGRKSYNEQFF. CDR3 sequence (DNA): TGTGCCAGCAGCTTTTGGAGCTACAGGGGGCGCAAGTCCTACAATGAGCAGTTCTTC.

This clonotype was recorded once. The V and J genes are TRBV6-5 and TRBJ1-5; maybe TRBD1 (6 bases). The CDR3 has 14 residues. Trimming cost V 6 bases and J 4 bases, with 13 bases left between them. Germline-derived CDR1 and CDR2 are MNHEY and SVGAGI. CDR3 region: CASRRDNRNQPQHF. In DNA, the CDR3 is TGTGCCAGCAGACGGGACAACCGAAATCAGCCCCAGCATTTT.

The genes are TRBV2 and TRBJ1-6; TRBD1 matches at 10 bases. Germline V gene lookup returns CDR1 SNHLY and CDR2 FYNNEI. CDR3 length: 14 amino acids. V lost 6 bases to trimming and J lost 8 bases; unmatched junction nucleotides: 4. This CDR3 is CASRWDRGDSPLHF. The CDR3 DNA reads as TGTGCCAGCAGGTGGGACAGGGGTGATTCACCCCTCCACTTT.

The rearrangement uses TRBV13 and TRBJ2-7, with 8 bases fitting TRBD1. Losses at the gene ends were 5 bases for V and 1 base for J; bases not matched to a gene: 7. Germline V lookup: CDR1 PRHDT, CDR2 FYEKMQ (reference sequence). The CDR3 is 15 residues long. CDR3 sequence (DNA): TGTGCCAGCAGCGAGGGGACAGGATCGTCCTACGAGCAGTACGTC. Translated, it gives CASSEGTGSSYEQYV.

J is TRBJ1-2 and V is TRBV29-1, with TRBD1 matching over 11 bases. Losses at the gene ends were 4 bases for V and 8 bases for J; bases not matched to a gene: 0. The CDR3 contains 11 residues. Germline V gene lookup returns CDR1 SQVTM and CDR2 ANQGSEA. The CDR3 DNA is TGCAGCGTTGGGACAGGGGGCGGCTACACCTTC. This translates into CSVGTGGGYTF.

This clonotype was observed once. The V and J genes are TRBV27 and TRBJ2-7; D possibly uses TRBD1 or TRBD2 (7 bases each). V dropped 6 bases and J dropped 4 bases, with 16 bases sitting between them. The germline V gene has CDR1 MNHEY and CDR2 SMNVEV (reference sequence). The CDR3 loop spans 14 amino acids. Here the CDR3 DNA reads TGTGCCAGCAGAGCAGGGGGAGGGTCTTACGAGCAGTACTTC. Translated: CASRAGGGSYEQYF.

The chain employs TRBV9 and TRBJ2-3, with TRBD2 identical over 14 bases. Germline V CDR1 and CDR2: SGDLS, YYNGEE. The CDR3 spans 17 residues. Losses at the gene ends were 4 bases for V and 7 bases for J; bases not matched to a gene: 11. CDR3 sequence reads: CASSKNWGLAGANTQYF. CDR3 DNA sequence: TGTGCCAGCAGCAAGAATTGGGGACTAGCGGGGGCCAATACGCAGTATTTT.